Included here is one T cell receptor (beta chain) sequence, with context. In this sample, this clonotype turned up many times. Which antigen it targets is not known. One base away there is no much larger clone; base qualities are not given. The receptor library was made with RT-PCR. TCRdb names Illumina HiSeq 2500 as the instrument used. The public reads were run again by TCRdb, first through fastp at Q25 and then through MiXCR, and only productive beta chains were kept. Rows with a matching CDR3 protein are joined into one entry that keeps the most common DNA and genes. The sample table holds around 710,000 distinct CDR3 sequences, of which approximately 15% were seen once. The top ten hold approximately 6.5% of the sample. The CDR3 spans 14 residues, from the cysteine through the phenylalanine. The DNA shown is the 42-base CDR3, in frame from base 1. As encoded in the germline V gene, CDR1 is SGHTA while CDR2 is FQGNSA. V has 5 bases trimmed and J has 5 bases trimmed; junction bases matching no gene number 8.

This specimen belongs to a study of response to subunit inactivated influenza vaccine (dated by TCRdb to the late 2010s). About the full investigation: The study used deep quantitative T cell receptor repertoire profiling to track responses to a trivalent subunit inactivated influenza vaccine. What the work shows at the level of the full study, not this receptor alone: It was suggested by the authors that each seasonal influenza vaccination may recruit only a limited number of new T cells.

The sample here was PBMCs from blood, taken 14 to 15 days before vaccination. The chain is made from TRBV7-2 and TRBJ2-5, with 7 central nucleotides matching TRBD1. The TCR originated in a man aged 45-65 years who received an inactivated influenza vaccine. Donor details come from another sample of the same person, matched by shared clones. In nucleotide form, the sequence is TGTGCCAGCAGCCCAAGACAGGGCCGGGAGACCCAGTACTTC. Its coded protein is CASSPRQGRETQYF.